This is a list of T cell receptor beta chains from one sample in a study of shared clonotypes between healthy human individuals. The assay was immunoSEQ multiplex PCR, and TCRdb's table has in-frame clones only and misses some. The table lists about 1.5 million clones, under 99% of them singletons. The sequenced material came from naive CD4+ T cells sorted from blood. The receptors were sampled from a man younger than 40 in good health. Each CDR3 is given with its conserved first and last residue. A D gene is named only where the DNA matches it firmly. The size entry is marked missing in some rows and otherwise reads once, few, many or a size class.

abundance,v_gene,d_gene,j_gene,len,CDR3nt,CDR3aa
once,TRBV6-1,-,TRBJ2-5,12,TGTGCCAGCAGTTGGGGGCAAGAGACCCAGTACTTC,CASSWGQETQYF
-,TRBV2,-,TRBJ2-1,14,TGTGCCAGCAGTGAAGTGTCGTCCTACAATGAGCAGTTCTTC,CASSEVSSYNEQFF
-,TRBV27,-,TRBJ1-2,13,TGTGCCAGCAGCAAAGACGGTAACTATGGCTACACCTTC,CASSKDGNYGYTF
-,TRBV9,-,TRBJ2-2,16,TGTGCCAGCAGCACTCCGGGACCGTCATACACCGGGGAGCTGTTTTTT,CASSTPGPSYTGELFF
-,TRBV11-2,-,TRBJ2-3,16,TGTGCCAGCAGGAAGCCGGGCCAAAGGGTCACAGATACGCAGTATTTT,CASRKPGQRVTDTQYF
-,TRBV5-4,TRBD2,TRBJ2-6,19,TGTGCCAGCAGCTTAGCTGGACTAGCGGGAGTAGGAGGGGCCAACGTCCTGACTTTC,CASSLAGLAGVGGANVLTF
once,TRBV19,TRBD1,TRBJ1-5,15,TGTGCCAGTAGCTCGGGGACAGCGCCAAATCAGCCCCAGCATTTT,CASSSGTAPNQPQHF
-,TRBV27,TRBD1,TRBJ2-5,15,TGTGCCAGCAGTACCTGGACAGGGACCGGCCGGACCCAGTACTTC,CASSTWTGTGRTQYF
-,TRBV25-1,TRBD1,TRBJ1-2,15,TGTGCCAGCAGTGTACCGGGACAGGGTATGGATGGCTACACCTTC,CASSVPGQGMDGYTF
-,TRBV10-3,TRBD2,TRBJ2-1,19,TGTGCCATCAGTGTTGCCCTCTCCGTCGGCCCGGCGGGAGGTAGTGAGCAGTTCTTC,CAISVALSVGPAGGSEQFF
-,TRBV11-3,-,TRBJ2-2,16,TGTGCCAGCAGTTCGACCGGGACCACGAACACCGGGGAGCTGTTTTTT,CASSSTGTTNTGELFF
-,TRBV5-4,TRBD2,TRBJ2-7,15,TGTGCCAGCAGCTTGTGGTGGACTAGCGGGAACGAGCAGTACTTC,CASSLWWTSGNEQYF
-,TRBV19,TRBD1,TRBJ2-7,15,TGTGCCAGTAGTATATCGGGACAGTTTATTTACGAGCAGTACTTC,CASSISGQFIYEQYF
-,TRBV5-5,-,TRBJ2-7,14,TGTGCCAGCAGCTTGGGACGGGTTTCCTACGAGCAGTACTTC,CASSLGRVSYEQYF
once,TRBV28,-,TRBJ1-5,14,TGTGCCAGCAAGGGGGGCGGAAGCAATCAGCCCCAGCATTTT,CASKGGGSNQPQHF
-,TRBV19,TRBD2,TRBJ2-1,15,TGTGCCAGTAGTATTCTGGCTAGCGGAGGCAATGAGCAGTTCTTC,CASSILASGGNEQFF
few,TRBV11-2,TRBD2,TRBJ2-1,19,TGTGCCAGCAGCTTAGGCGGGCGTTCTGGGACTAGAACCTACAATGAGCAGTTCTTC,CASSLGGRSGTRTYNEQFF
-,TRBV5-5,TRBD1,TRBJ1-5,17,TGTGCCAGCAGTTTAGTATTCGGACAGGGCCCCAATCAGCCCCAGCATTTT,CASSLVFGQGPNQPQHF
-,TRBV5-1,TRBD2,TRBJ2-5,15,TGCGCCAGCAGCTTGGCTGGGACTACTGAAGAGACCCAGTACTTC,CASSLAGTTEETQYF
-,TRBV5-1,-,TRBJ1-1,14,TGCGCCAGCAGGGTCGTGGCCCCAGGGACTGAAGCTTTCTTT,CASRVVAPGTEAFF
-,TRBV9,-,TRBJ2-7,15,TGTGCCAGCAGCGTAGGGCAGGAAAGTCCCTACGAGCAGTACTTC,CASSVGQESPYEQYF
-,TRBV29-1,-,TRBJ2-3,13,TGCAGCGTTGCTGGGATTAGCGCAGATACGCAGTATTTT,CSVAGISADTQYF
-,TRBV4-3,TRBD1,TRBJ2-2,15,TGCGCCAGCAGCCAAGGGGGACAGGGCGCCGGGGAGCTGTTTTTT,CASSQGGQGAGELFF
-,TRBV6-5,-,TRBJ1-2,13,TGTGCCAGCAGTTCTCCCGGCACCTATGGCTACACCTTC,CASSSPGTYGYTF
-,TRBV9,TRBD2,TRBJ2-5,18,TGTGCCAGCAGCGTAGACGGGAGGGCCACGAAATCCCAAGAGACCCAGTACTTC,CASSVDGRATKSQETQYF
-,TRBV7-2,-,TRBJ1-5,16,TGTGCCAGCAGCTTAGGGCAGGTTTATAGCAATCAGCCCCAGCATTTT,CASSLGQVYSNQPQHF
-,TRBV29-1,-,TRBJ2-3,15,TGCAGCTCCCGAGATTCGACGGGCGGCACAGATACGCAGTATTTT,CSSRDSTGGTDTQYF
once,TRBV5-1,-,TRBJ2-2,15,TGCGCCAGCAGCTTGGTTACCCCAAGATCCGGGGAGCTGTTTTTT,CASSLVTPRSGELFF
-,TRBV15,-,TRBJ2-2,15,TGTGCCACCAGCGTCCTGGCGGCAAACACCGGGGAGCTGTTTTTT,CATSVLAANTGELFF
-,TRBV27,-,TRBJ1-2,15,TGTGCCAGCAGTTCCCCTACTCGACAGATAGGAGGCTACACCTTC,CASSSPTRQIGGYTF
-,TRBV6-5,-,TRBJ1-1,14,TGTGCCAGCAGTCCGGGACAAGTGAACACTGAAGCTTTCTTT,CASSPGQVNTEAFF
-,TRBV5-4,TRBD2,TRBJ2-7,17,TGTGCCAGCAGCTGGGGGGGGCTAGCGGGAGATACCTACGAGCAGTACTTC,CASSWGGLAGDTYEQYF
-,TRBV30,-,TRBJ1-3,14,TGTGCCTGGAGATCCGGGGTACCTGGAAACACCATATATTTT,CAWRSGVPGNTIYF
-,TRBV18,TRBD2,TRBJ2-5,16,TGTGCCAGCTCACCACCGGTGGGAGCGGGGGATGAGACCCAGTACTTC,CASSPPVGAGDETQYF
-,TRBV18,-,TRBJ2-5,16,TGTGCCAGCTCACCACTGGGACTGGGACTTTTCGAGACCCAGTACTTC,CASSPLGLGLFETQYF
-,TRBV2,-,TRBJ2-2,13,TGTGCCAGCAGTATACAGGGTCACGGGGAGCTGTTTTTT,CASSIQGHGELFF
-,TRBV11-3,TRBD1,TRBJ2-5,16,TGTGCCAGCAGCTTAGGCCGGGACAGGGGGCGGGAGACCCAGTACTTC,CASSLGRDRGRETQYF
-,TRBV27,TRBD1,TRBJ1-4,18,TGTGCCAGCAGTTTGTCTCGGGACAGCGACACAACTAATGAAAAACTGTTTTTT,CASSLSRDSDTTNEKLFF
-,TRBV10-3,TRBD1,TRBJ2-3,18,TGTGCCATCAGTGAGTCGATGGTCGGCAGGGGGCTTGAAGATACGCAGTATTTT,CAISESMVGRGLEDTQYF
-,TRBV10-3,TRBD1,TRBJ2-7,15,TGTGCCATCAGTGAGTGGGGACAGGGTTCTCACGAGCAGTACTTC,CAISEWGQGSHEQYF
-,TRBV5-1,-,TRBJ2-3,14,TGCGCCAGCAGCCGCGAACTACGGGGAGATACGCAGTATTTT,CASSRELRGDTQYF
-,TRBV7-9,-,TRBJ1-3,15,TGTGCCAGCAGCCAGGACAGTTACTCTGGAAACACCATATATTTT,CASSQDSYSGNTIYF
once,TRBV9,-,TRBJ2-1,17,TGTGCCAGCAGCTCGCGCCGGGGCGGTCTCCCGTACAATGAGCAGTTCTTC,CASSSRRGGLPYNEQFF
-,TRBV5-8,-,TRBJ2-1,12,TGTGCCAGCAGCGGGTGGGGGAATGAGCAGTTCTTC,CASSGWGNEQFF
-,TRBV25-1,-,TRBJ2-3,13,TGTGCCAGCAGTGACACGAGCACAGATACGCAGTATTTT,CASSDTSTDTQYF
-,TRBV25-1,-,TRBJ2-3,11,TGTGCCAGCAATACGGTAGATACGCAGTATTTT,CASNTVDTQYF
-,TRBV9,TRBD1,TRBJ1-1,13,TGTGCCAGCAGCGTGGGACAGGACACTGAAGCTTTCTTT,CASSVGQDTEAFF
-,TRBV7-3,-,TRBJ2-7,12,TGTGCCAGCAGCTTAACCGGGTCCGAGCAGTACTTC,CASSLTGSEQYF
-,TRBV30,-,TRBJ2-1,13,TGTGCCTGGGAGCGGGCTCTTCCCGATGAGCAGTTCTTC,CAWERALPDEQFF
-,TRBV4-3,-,TRBJ2-2,15,TGCGCCAGCAGCCGAGCGGCCGGAGGTTTCGGGGAGCTGTTTTTT,CASSRAAGGFGELFF
-,TRBV19,-,TRBJ2-5,12,TGTGCCAGTAGTGGGGGCGGGATTTCCCAGTACTTC,CASSGGGISQYF